This T cell receptor (beta chain) was observed in a study of T-cell memory formation after mild COVID-19. Ten or more counts support this clonotype. No antigen is known for it. Losses at the gene ends were 5 bases for V and 3 bases for J; bases not matched to a gene: 6. Germline V gene lookup returns CDR1 SGHRS and CDR2 YFSETQ. There are 14 residues in the CDR3. General study findings and limits: Some responding clones appeared in pre-infection memory, suggesting cross-reactive memory joined.

TCRdb analysed the 5' RACE reads with MiXCR anew, one entry per CDR3 protein. Of around 150,000 distinct CDR3 sequences in the sample, around 15% were seen once. This rearrangement joins TRBV5-1 to TRBJ2-7; 9 bases agree with TRBD1. This TCR came from an adult woman who had mild COVID-19 (a few samples of this study predate the infection). Cell type and time point are not known. Material: PBMCs or a T cell subset sorted from them (not recorded which). The CDR3 sequence: CASSPGTGIYEQYF. The CDR3 bases are TGCGCCAGCAGTCCCGGGACAGGGATCTACGAGCAGTACTTC.